The source of this T cell receptor beta chain is a study of blood T cells in healthy people across ages. Study-wide results and limits: The unknown donor CMV status may have confounded expanded clonotype changes. A strong correlation was seen between TCR beta diversity and naive T cell percentage.

V shed 1 base and J shed 0 bases, with 6 bases lying between them. The CDR3 spans 13 residues. Germline loops: CDR1 DFQATT, CDR2 SNEGSKA (reference sequence). The use of a sample-barcoded 5' primer and a J-beta primer mix characterized a second PCR of roughly 6 to 12 cycles. A single record per CDR3 protein comes from TCRdb applying MiXCR to the 5' RACE reads. The sample records over 1,500,000 distinct CDR3 sequences, 49% being singletons. About this clonotype: No antigen is known for it.

Sequencing input: blood. V gene TRBV20-1 combines with J gene TRBJ1-2, with D unresolved. This sequence was found in a woman aged 40 to 49 in good health. CDR3 in DNA: TGCAGTGCTAGAGGAGACACTAACTATGGCTACACCTTC. Encoded protein: CSARGDTNYGYTF.